This TCR beta chain was retrieved from a study of regulatory T cells in long-lasting Graves disease. Whole-study findings and limits: Possibly, too few samples lowered accuracy. Lower TCR diversity was seen in persistent Graves' patients than in newly diagnosed ones.

With 8 bases removed from V and 5 bases from J, the gap between germline ends came to 19 bases. Per germline, CDR1 LGHDT and CDR2 YNNKEL (reference sequence). The CDR3 runs 15 residues. This clonotype has at least ten counts. Its antigen is currently unknown. The time point here: newly diagnosed GD, antithyroid drugs for less than 3 months. From RNA extracted from PBMCs, the TCR library was made. A peripheral blood sample, roughly 8.8 milliliters in volume, was drawn into EDTA tubes. The authors built TCR beta libraries using iRepertoire HTBI primers and Arm-PCR of CDR3 regions. MiXCR was run by TCRdb on the multiplex PCR reads, yielding one entry per CDR3 protein. This table has some 250,000 distinct CDR3 sequences, around 16% appearing once.

This chain links TRBV3-1 with TRBJ2-1; tentative D call: TRBD1 (6 bases). Sample: peripheral blood mononuclear cells (PBMCs), taken at new diagnosis, from a patient treated with antithyroid drugs. The receptor's source is a female donor with Graves disease. CDR3 sequence reads: CASRGAGVTHNEQFF. CDR3 sequence (DNA): TGTGCCAGCCGAGGGGCAGGGGTGACCCACAATGAGCAGTTCTTC.